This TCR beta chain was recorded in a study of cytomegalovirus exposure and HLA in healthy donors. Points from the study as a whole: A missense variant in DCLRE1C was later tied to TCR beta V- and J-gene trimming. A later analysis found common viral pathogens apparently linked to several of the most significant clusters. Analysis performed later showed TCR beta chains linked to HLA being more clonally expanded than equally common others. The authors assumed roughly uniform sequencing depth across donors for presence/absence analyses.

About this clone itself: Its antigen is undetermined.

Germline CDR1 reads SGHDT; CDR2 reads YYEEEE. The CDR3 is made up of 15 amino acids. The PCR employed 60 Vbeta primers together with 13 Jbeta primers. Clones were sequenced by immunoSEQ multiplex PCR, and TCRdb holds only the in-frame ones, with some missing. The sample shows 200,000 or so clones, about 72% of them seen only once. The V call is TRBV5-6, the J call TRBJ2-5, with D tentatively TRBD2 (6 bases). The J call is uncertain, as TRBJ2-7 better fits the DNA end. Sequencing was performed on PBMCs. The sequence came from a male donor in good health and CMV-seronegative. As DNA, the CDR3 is TGTGCCAGCAGCTTGTGGGGTCCGGGGGTCTACGAGCAGTACTTC. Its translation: CASSLWGPGVYEQYF.